These T cell receptor beta chains were read from a single sample in a study of identical twins. TCRdb analysed the 5' RACE reads with MiXCR anew, one entry per CDR3 protein. The sample yields 500,000 or so distinct CDR3 sequences, about 20% seen once. These data are also associated with another study on T cells expressing NK-cell markers.

Sequencing was carried out using CD4+ T cells sorted from blood. These receptors were collected from a woman aged 18-35 years in good health. CDR3s include the opening cysteine and the closing phenylalanine or tryptophan. A D gene is named only where the DNA matches it firmly. The size field is filled for only some rows; it gives once, few, many or a size class.

j_call	d_call	v_call	clone_size	cdr3_aa	cdr3_nt
TRBJ1-1	.	TRBV5-1	few	CASTTLGENTEAFF	TGCGCCAGCACCACCTTGGGGGAGAACACTGAAGCTTTCTTT
TRBJ2-3	TRBD2	TRBV20-1	.	CSAGGGGAFYTDTQYF	TGCAGTGCTGGGGGCGGGGGGGCTTTCTACACAGATACGCAGTATTTT
TRBJ1-2	.	TRBV10-1	few	CARSFVLYGYTF	TGCGCCAGGTCTTTCGTCCTCTATGGCTACACCTTC
TRBJ2-5	.	TRBV24-1	few	CATSDLREETQYF	TGTGCCACCAGTGATTTGCGGGAAGAGACCCAGTACTTC
TRBJ2-7	.	TRBV29-1	many	CSVAYYQGYEQYF	TGCAGCGTTGCCTACTATCAGGGCTACGAGCAGTACTTC
TRBJ2-5	TRBD1	TRBV7-9	.	CASSRDSKETQYF	TGTGCCAGCAGCCGGGACAGCAAAGAGACCCAGTACTTC
TRBJ2-1	TRBD2	TRBV12-3/TRBV12-4	many	CASSLASSGGAGEQFF	TGTGCCAGCAGTTTAGCGTCTAGCGGGGGGGCCGGTGAGCAGTTCTTC
TRBJ2-5	.	TRBV7-9	.	CASSLGVRVAGETQYF	TGTGCCAGCAGCTTAGGTGTCCGAGTTGCGGGAGAGACCCAGTACTTC
TRBJ1-5	TRBD1	TRBV6-1	.	CASRVRRGQGGPSHQPQHF	TGTGCCAGCAGGGTACGACGCGGACAGGGGGGCCCGTCGCATCAGCCCCAGCATTTT
TRBJ2-1	TRBD2	TRBV5-1	.	CASLAGGSDEQFF	TGCGCCAGCTTAGCGGGAGGGTCCGATGAGCAGTTCTTC
TRBJ1-3	.	TRBV20-1	many	CSAPNRVAGNTIYF	TGCAGTGCTCCCAACAGGGTGGCTGGAAACACCATATATTTT
TRBJ2-2	.	TRBV12-3/TRBV12-4	.	CASSLGDREPNTGELFF	TGTGCCAGCAGTTTAGGGGACCGAGAACCGAACACCGGGGAGCTGTTTTTT
TRBJ2-1	TRBD2	TRBV12-3/TRBV12-4	.	CASSFRGSIINEQFF	TGTGCCAGCAGTTTCCGCGGGAGCATTATCAATGAGCAGTTCTTC
TRBJ2-1	.	TRBV18	few	CASSRWGASYNEQFF	TGTGCCAGCTCACGGTGGGGGGCGTCCTACAATGAGCAGTTCTTC
TRBJ1-1	.	TRBV5-6	many	CASSLEVSREAFF	TGTGCCAGCAGCTTGGAGGTGTCCAGGGAAGCTTTCTTT
TRBJ2-5	.	TRBV20-1	few	CSARATIPGETQYF	TGCAGTGCTAGAGCGACCATTCCGGGAGAGACCCAGTACTTC